This T cell receptor beta chain is from a study of blood T cell repertoires in COVID-19. Across the whole study: The origin of the acute and convalescent COVID-19 samples was the United States, Italy and Spain.

Libraries were prepared by immunoSEQ multiplex PCR; TCRdb keeps only in-frame clonotypes and omits some of them. This table has approximately 250,000 clones, around 80% appearing once. Comments on this clone: A junction end diverges from the germline sequence, so it may reflect a read error.

Germline CDR1 and CDR2: LGHDT and YNNKEL (reference sequence). The CDR3 spans 11 residues. This TCR was sampled from a human donor in a cohort sampled during active COVID-19. The sample was peripheral blood. The rearrangement joins TRBV3-1 (or the pseudogene TRBV3-2) to TRBJ1-1, with TRBD1 as a possible D gene (5 bases). Here the CDR3 reads CASSQGGQAAF. In DNA, the CDR3 is TGTGCCAGCAGCCAAGGGGGCCAGGCGGCCTTT.